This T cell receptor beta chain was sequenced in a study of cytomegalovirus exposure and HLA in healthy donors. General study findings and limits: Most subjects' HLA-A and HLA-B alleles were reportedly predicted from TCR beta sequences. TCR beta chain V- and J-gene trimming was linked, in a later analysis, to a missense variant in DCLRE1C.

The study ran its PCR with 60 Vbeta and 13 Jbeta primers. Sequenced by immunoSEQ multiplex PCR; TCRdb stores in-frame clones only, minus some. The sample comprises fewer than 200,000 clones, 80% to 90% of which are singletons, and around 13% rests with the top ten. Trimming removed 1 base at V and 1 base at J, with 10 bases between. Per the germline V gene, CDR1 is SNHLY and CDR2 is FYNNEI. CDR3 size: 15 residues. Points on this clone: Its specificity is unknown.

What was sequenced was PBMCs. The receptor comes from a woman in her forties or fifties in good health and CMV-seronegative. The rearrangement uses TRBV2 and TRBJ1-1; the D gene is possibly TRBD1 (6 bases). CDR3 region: CASSEEGTQNTEAFF. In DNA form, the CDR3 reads TGTGCCAGCAGTGAAGAGGGGACACAGAACACTGAAGCTTTCTTT.